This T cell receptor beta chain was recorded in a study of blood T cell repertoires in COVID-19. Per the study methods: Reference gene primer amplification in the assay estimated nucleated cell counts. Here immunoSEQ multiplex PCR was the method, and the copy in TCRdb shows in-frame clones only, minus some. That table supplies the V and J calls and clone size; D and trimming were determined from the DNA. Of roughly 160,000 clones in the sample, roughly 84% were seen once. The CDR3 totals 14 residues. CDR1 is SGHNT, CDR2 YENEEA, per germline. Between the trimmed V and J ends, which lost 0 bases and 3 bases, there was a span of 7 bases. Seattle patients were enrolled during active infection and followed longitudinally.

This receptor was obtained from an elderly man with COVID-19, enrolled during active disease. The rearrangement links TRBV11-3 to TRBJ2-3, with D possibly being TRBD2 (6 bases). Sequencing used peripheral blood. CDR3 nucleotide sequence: TGTGCCAGCAGCTTAGATGGGGGGACAGATACGCAGTATTTT. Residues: CASSLDGGTDTQYF.